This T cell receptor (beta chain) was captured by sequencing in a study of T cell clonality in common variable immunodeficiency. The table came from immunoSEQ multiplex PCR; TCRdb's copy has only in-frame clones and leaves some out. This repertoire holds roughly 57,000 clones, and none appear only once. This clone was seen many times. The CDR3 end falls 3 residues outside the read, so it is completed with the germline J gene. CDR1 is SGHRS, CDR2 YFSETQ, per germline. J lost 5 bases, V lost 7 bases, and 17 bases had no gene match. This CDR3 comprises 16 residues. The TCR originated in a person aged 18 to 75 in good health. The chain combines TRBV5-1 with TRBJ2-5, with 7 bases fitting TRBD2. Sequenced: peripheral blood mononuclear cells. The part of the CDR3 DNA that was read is TGCGCCAGCCAGCCGGCAGCTAGCGGAGCGCAGGAGACC. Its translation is CASQPAASGAQET. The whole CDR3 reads CASQPAASGAQETQYF.